These T cell receptor beta chains were read from a single sample in a study of regulatory T cells in long-lasting Graves disease. Each CDR3 protein is one row after TCRdb ran MiXCR on the multiplex PCR reads. This table holds 360,000 or so distinct CDR3 sequences, approximately 16% found once. These same records also appear under a second study, on T cells in Graves' hyperthyroidism and ophthalmopathy.

This sample comprised peripheral blood mononuclear cells (PBMCs), obtained at new diagnosis, from a patient treated with antithyroid drugs. The receptors were sampled from a man aged 40-50 years with Graves disease. CDR3s include the opening cysteine and the closing phenylalanine or tryptophan. D genes are given only for firm matches. Only some rows state a clone size, as once, few, many or a class for expanded clones.

clone_size	v_call	d_call	cdr3_length	j_call	cdr3_aa	cdr3_nt
many	TRBV7-2	-	15	TRBJ2-7	CASRPGGFVAGEQYF	TGTGCCAGCAGGCCCGGCGGTTTCGTGGCGGGCGAGCAGTACTTC
-	TRBV7-6	-	15	TRBJ2-7	CASSLGSWGGSEQYF	TGTGCCAGCAGCTTGGGCTCATGGGGTGGTTCCGAGCAGTACTTC
many	TRBV4-3	-	14	TRBJ2-7	CASSSYRGAREQYF	TGCGCCAGCAGCTCCTACCGAGGGGCTCGGGAGCAGTACTTC
-	TRBV4-3	-	14	TRBJ1-6	CASSPSRVRSPLHF	TGCGCCAGCAGCCCGTCCAGGGTTCGATCACCCCTCCACTTT
-	TRBV11-3	TRBD1	12	TRBJ1-1	CASFSQGARAFF	TGTGCCAGTTTCTCTCAGGGGGCGCGGGCTTTCTTT
few	TRBV18	-	16	TRBJ2-3	CASSPQGVSSTDTQYF	TGTGCCAGCTCACCACAGGGGGTTTCTAGCACAGATACGCAGTATTTT
many	TRBV11-2	-	15	TRBJ2-5	CASSAMSGRGETQYF	TGTGCCAGCAGCGCCATGTCGGGCCGTGGTGAGACCCAGTACTTC
-	TRBV7-2	TRBD1	15	TRBJ2-7	CASSTLTGASYEQYF	TGTGCCAGCAGCACGCTGACAGGGGCCTCCTACGAGCAGTACTTC
few	TRBV10-3	-	14	TRBJ2-2	CAIKGGPTSGELFF	TGTGCCATCAAAGGGGGTCCGACGTCTGGGGAGCTGTTTTTT
many	TRBV6-5	-	16	TRBJ1-1	CASSYSGAFLGTEAFF	TGTGCCAGCAGTTACTCCGGGGCTTTCCTGGGCACTGAAGCTTTCTTT
many	TRBV12-3/TRBV12-4	-	13	TRBJ2-3	CASSSRGADTQYF	TGTGCCAGCAGCTCCAGGGGGGCAGATACGCAGTATTTT
many	TRBV20-1	TRBD1	15	TRBJ2-1	CSARDPSTGENEQFF	TGCAGTGCTAGAGACCCTTCTACAGGGGAGAATGAGCAGTTCTTC
-	TRBV5-1	-	16	TRBJ1-1	CASTYEPGHLNTEAFF	TGCGCCAGCACCTACGAACCGGGACATCTAAACACTGAAGCTTTCTTT
many	TRBV11-1	-	12	TRBJ2-7	CASGRGTYEQYF	TGTGCCAGCGGCAGGGGTACCTACGAGCAGTACTTC
many	TRBV28	-	16	TRBJ2-7	CASRANTPTSGYEQYF	TGTGCCAGCAGGGCGAATACGCCGACATCGGGCTACGAGCAGTACTTC
-	TRBV30	-	12	TRBJ1-2	CAWSGTSSGYTF	TGTGCCTGGAGTGGAACCTCAAGCGGCTACACCTTC
many	TRBV10-1	-	15	TRBJ2-2	CASSAHSPYTGELFF	TGCGCCAGCAGTGCTCACAGCCCTTACACCGGGGAGCTGTTTTTT